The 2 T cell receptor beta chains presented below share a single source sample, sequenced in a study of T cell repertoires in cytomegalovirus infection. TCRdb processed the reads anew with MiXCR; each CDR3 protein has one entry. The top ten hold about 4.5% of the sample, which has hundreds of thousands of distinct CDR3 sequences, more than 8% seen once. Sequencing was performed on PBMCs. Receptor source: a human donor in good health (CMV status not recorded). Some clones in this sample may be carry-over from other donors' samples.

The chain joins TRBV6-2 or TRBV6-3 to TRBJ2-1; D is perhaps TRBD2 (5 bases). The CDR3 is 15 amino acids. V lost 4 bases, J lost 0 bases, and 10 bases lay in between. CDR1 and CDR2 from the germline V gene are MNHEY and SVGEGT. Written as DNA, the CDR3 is TGTGCCAGCAGTTTAAGGGAGAACTCCTACAATGAGCAGTTCTTC. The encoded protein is CASSLRENSYNEQFF.

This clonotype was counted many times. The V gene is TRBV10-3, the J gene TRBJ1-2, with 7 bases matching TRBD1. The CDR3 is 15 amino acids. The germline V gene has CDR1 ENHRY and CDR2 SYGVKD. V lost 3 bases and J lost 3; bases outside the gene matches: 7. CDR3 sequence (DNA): TGTGCCATCAGTGACAGGGACAGTGATGACTATGGCTACACCTTC. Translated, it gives CAISDRDSDDYGYTF.